The text below deals with one TCR beta chain. The antigen is not known. There were likely unrecorded immune exposures, though donors were nominally healthy when sampled. This sample is part of a study of cytomegalovirus exposure and HLA in healthy donors. Across the study: The roughly 100 million unique TCR beta sequences, from roughly 170 million T cells, were found by an earlier analysis. Findings of the study overall: Follow-up analysis seemed to connect common viral pathogens with several of the most significant clusters identified.

The germline V and J ends were trimmed by 7 bases and 3 bases, with 13 bases remaining between them. This CDR3 has 14 amino acids. The germline CDR1 and CDR2 sequences are MNHNY and SVGAGI (reference sequence). PCR employed 60 Vbeta and 13 Jbeta primers. Sequenced by immunoSEQ multiplex PCR; TCRdb stores in-frame clones only, minus some. The listing records approximately 110,000 clones. Input material: PBMCs. The clonotype was recovered from a man in his late teens or twenties in good health and CMV-seronegative. This chain uses TRBV6-6 with TRBJ1-5; D remains ambiguous. The CDR3 DNA is TGTGCCAGCATAGCAGACCGAGTCAATCAGCCCCAGCATTTT. As protein: CASIADRVNQPQHF.